A single sample is the source of the 6 T cell receptor beta chains below, sequenced in a study of regulatory T cells in long-lasting Graves disease. Time point noted: persistent/refractory GD, antithyroid drugs over 5 years with positive TRAb. PBMC-derived RNA was used for the TCR library. CDR3 regions were amplified by Arm-PCR using iRepertoire HTBI primers to build TCR beta libraries. TCRdb redid the calling of the multiplex PCR reads with MiXCR, one entry per CDR3 protein. Of some 370,000 distinct CDR3 sequences listed, 23% were seen once; the top ten hold around 30%. Sequenced material: peripheral blood mononuclear cells (PBMCs), taken when the disease was refractory, from a patient treated with antithyroid drugs. Receptors originate from a woman aged 40 to 50 with Graves disease.

This clonotype occurred many times. The chain links TRBV28 to TRBJ2-5; 8 bases are a match to TRBD1. The V segment lost 10 bases and the J segment 3 bases; nucleotides outside the gene matches: 10. The germline gives CDR1 MDHEN, CDR2 SYDVKM. The CDR3 is 14 residues long. For the CDR3, the DNA is TGTGCCACTACTGCGCAGGACAGGGAAGAGACCCAGTACTTC. This sequence encodes CATTAQDREETQYF.

This chain links TRBV6-9 with TRBJ2-5; the D gene is possibly TRBD2 (6 bases). The V end was cut by 3 bases, the J end by 4 bases, with 12 bases between. The CDR3 contains 14 residues. The V gene's germline CDR1 is MNHGY and CDR2 SVAAGI. CDR3 nucleotide sequence: TGTGCCAGCAGTTACACGGGGGTAGGAGAGACCCAGTACTTC. Translated: CASSYTGVGETQYF.

V gene TRBV6-2 or TRBV6-3 combines with J gene TRBJ2-7, with 12 bases matching TRBD2. In germline, CDR1 is MNHEY, CDR2 SVGEGT. With V trimmed by 4 bases and J by 3 bases, 7 bases remained unmatched. The CDR3 spans 16 residues. CDR3 sequence: CASSFSGTSGFYEQYF. The CDR3 DNA is TGTGCCAGCAGTTTCTCCGGGACTAGCGGGTTCTACGAGCAGTACTTC.

The rearrangement uses TRBV11-2 and TRBJ2-1, with 8 bases that match TRBD2. Germline V gene sequence: CDR1 SGHAT, CDR2 FQNNGV. The CDR3 covers 15 residues. Trimming cost V 2 bases and J 3 bases; bases outside gene matches: 3. The CDR3 nucleotides are TGTGCCAGCAGCTTAAGCGGGAGCTACTACAATGAGCAGTTCTTC. Residues: CASSLSGSYYNEQFF.

This clonotype was picked up many times. This chain uses TRBV2 with TRBJ1-5, with a possible D match to TRBD1 (6 bases). With 2 bases removed from V and 7 bases from J, the gap between germline ends came to 15 bases. The germline V gene encodes CDR1 SNHLY and CDR2 FYNNEI. The CDR3 loop spans 15 amino acids. CDR3 loop: CASSENSPRGQPQHF. DNA of the CDR3: TGTGCCAGCAGTGAAAACAGTCCGAGGGGGCAGCCCCAGCATTTT.

This clonotype was counted many times. CDR3: CASSSGMRTEAFF. In nucleotides, the CDR3 is TGTGCCAGCAGCTCAGGGATGAGGACTGAAGCTTTCTTT. The chain has TRBV7-8 and TRBJ1-1, with D possibly TRBD1 on 5 matching bases. Germline-derived CDR1 and CDR2 are SGHVS and FQNEAQ. This CDR3 has 13 residues. The ends were cut back, 4 bases at V and 5 bases at J, with 11 bases in the middle.